The 5 T cell receptor beta chains listed next were all sequenced from one sample in a study of read filtering for tumor transcriptome and immune sequencing (dated by TCRdb to the early 2020s). Instrument on record: Illumina HiSeq 4000. TCR libraries were built from 400 ng RNA with the Immunoverse kit, using molecular barcoded adaptors covering alpha/delta and beta/gamma chains. Through fastp at Q25 and MiXCR, TCRdb rebuilt clones from the public reads, retaining in-frame beta chains. Rows are combined by CDR3 protein, so each entry shows the most common genes and DNA. The sample table holds roughly 61,000 distinct CDR3 sequences, of which around 12% were seen once. 16% of the sample belongs to the ten largest clones. Sequenced sample: a population of CD138-negative cells sorted from bone marrow. Taken with the paper, the label for cell subset or site translates to: bone marrow mononuclear cells depleted of CD138+ plasma/myeloma cells by negative magnetic selection. The receptors here all came from a donor older than 35 with multiple myeloma.

This chain uses TRBV5-4 with TRBJ1-3; D gene ambiguous. The CDR3 loop spans 14 amino acids. Trimming took off 0 bases at V and 8 bases at J, with 12 bases between the two ends. The germline V gene encodes CDR1 SGHNT and CDR2 YYREEE (reference sequence). The chain's CDR3 is CASSLGCYGDTIYF. Written as DNA, the CDR3 is TGTGCCAGCAGCTTGGGGTGCTACGGAGACACCATATATTTT. Full variable domain (outside the CDR3, taken from reference TRBV5-4 and TRBJ1-3): ETGVTQSPTHLIKTRGQQVTLRCSSQSGHNTVSWYQQALGQGPQFIFQYYREEENGRGNFPPRFSGLQFPNYSSELNVNALELDDSALYLCASSLGCYGDTIYFGEGSWLTVV.

This clonotype was recorded many times. The chain uses TRBV5-4 and TRBJ2-1; D may be TRBD2 (7 bases). The CDR3 totals 16 residues. The ends were cut back, 5 bases at V and 5 bases at J, with 20 bases in the middle. Germline V lookup: CDR1 SGHNT, CDR2 YYREEE (reference sequence). CDR3 bases: TGTGCCAGCAGTGGGGGGGGGGGCCTCTCTGACAATGAGCAGTTCTTC. Translating it yields CASSGGGGLSDNEQFF.

The chain couples TRBV29-1 to TRBJ1-3, with no clear D. Looked up from germline, CDR1 is SQVTM and CDR2 is ANQGSEA. With 4 bases removed from V and 3 bases from J, the gap between germline ends came to 7 bases. This CDR3 has 12 residues. For the CDR3, the DNA is TGCAGCGTTGGGGGAGATGGAAACACCATATATTTT. Its protein product is CSVGGDGNTIYF.

This clonotype was counted ten times or more. J is TRBJ2-2 and V is TRBV29-1, with TRBD1 as a possible D gene (7 bases). The CDR3 runs 13 residues. Germline CDR1 is SQVTM and CDR2 is ANQGSEA. With 6 bases removed from V and 7 bases from J, the gap between germline ends came to 15 bases. The chain's CDR3 is CSVKAGGIGELFF. CDR3 coding DNA: TGCAGCGTGAAGGCAGGGGGGATCGGGGAGCTGTTTTTT.

This clonotype has a count of ten or more. The genes are TRBV7-3 and TRBJ2-1; 9 bases line up with TRBD2. The CDR3 consists of 15 residues. The germline gives CDR1 SGHTA, CDR2 FQGTGA. J gave up 5 bases and V 0 bases, and 2 bases lay outside the gene matches. CDR3 DNA sequence: TGTGCCAGCAGCTTAACGGCGGGGGGGCACAATGAGCAGTTCTTC. Its translation: CASSLTAGGHNEQFF.